These T cell receptor beta chains were read from a single sample in a study of shared clonotypes between healthy human individuals. Using immunoSEQ multiplex PCR, the repertoire was profiled, and TCRdb retains in-frame clones only, with some absent. This table has some 2.4 million clones, 80% to 95% appearing once. Material: naive CD4+ T cells from PBMCs. The receptors derive from a man aged 18-30 years in good health. Some clones in this sample may be carry-over from other donors' samples. Both conserved end residues are trimmed from each CDR3.

TRBV18	TRBJ2-2	ASSPSSTNTGELF
TRBV20-1	TRBJ1-1	SAIRGTEAF
TRBV9	TRBJ2-7	ASSPGQNYEQY
TRBV19	TRBJ2-1	ASSGLALYNEQF
TRBV18	TRBJ2-1	ASSPLRRDNEQF
TRBV5-4	TRBJ1-5	ASSPTPGQPQH
TRBV9	TRBJ1-1	ASSPRTKNTEAF
TRBV7-2	TRBJ2-1	ASSPGRGPWYEQF
TRBV28	TRBJ1-1	ASRYPGQGNTEAF
TRBV5-4	TRBJ1-4	ASSSGQGSNEKLF
TRBV7-2	TRBJ1-1	ASSLGGPYTEAF
TRBV5-1	TRBJ1-1	ASSLASRWNTEAF
TRBV18	TRBJ1-1	ASSPYIEGAIGTEAF
TRBV5-4	TRBJ2-1	ASSSDRVSGDEQF
TRBV5-1	TRBJ1-2	ASSFDGSGYT
TRBV5-1	TRBJ1-6	ASSLALQDSPLH
TRBV7-9	TRBJ2-1	ASSSLAGPYNEQF
TRBV5-6	TRBJ1-5	ASSFGGINQPQH
TRBV11-1	TRBJ2-1	ASSPLQGAGEQF
TRBV5-1	TRBJ2-2	ASSLAGPGELF
TRBV7-2	TRBJ2-7	ASSRGAHEQY
TRBV10-3	TRBJ2-3	AIRATGTDTQY
TRBV29-1	TRBJ2-3	SVWTSGRHDTQY
TRBV27	TRBJ2-7	ASSQIIPTSGGYYHYEQY
TRBV10-1	TRBJ1-1	ASSETGVNTEAF
TRBV16	TRBJ1-2	ASSPDWNYGYT
TRBV7-2	TRBJ1-6	ASSLGLAGTGADNSPLH
TRBV2	TRBJ2-5	ASRRTVYQETQY
TRBV7-2	TRBJ2-2	ASSFNRGDGELF
TRBV5-1	TRBJ2-5	ASGVGETQY
TRBV27	TRBJ2-1	ASSSWTSVNEQF
TRBV5-8	TRBJ2-7	ASSLVAADYEQY
TRBV27	TRBJ1-1	ASTSFRTENTEAF
TRBV11-3	TRBJ2-3	ASSPGLAGGLPDTQY
TRBV27	TRBJ1-4	ASSFLGSANEKLF
TRBV27	TRBJ2-7	ASSGGRSEQY
TRBV7-9	TRBJ2-1	ASSLRASGLDNEQF
TRBV4-1	TRBJ2-7	ASSQDRASGRAGSYEQY
TRBV7-9	TRBJ1-5	ASSYGTGGQPQH
TRBV18	TRBJ2-7	ASSPNDGRNEQY
TRBV20-1	TRBJ2-5	SAATQETQY